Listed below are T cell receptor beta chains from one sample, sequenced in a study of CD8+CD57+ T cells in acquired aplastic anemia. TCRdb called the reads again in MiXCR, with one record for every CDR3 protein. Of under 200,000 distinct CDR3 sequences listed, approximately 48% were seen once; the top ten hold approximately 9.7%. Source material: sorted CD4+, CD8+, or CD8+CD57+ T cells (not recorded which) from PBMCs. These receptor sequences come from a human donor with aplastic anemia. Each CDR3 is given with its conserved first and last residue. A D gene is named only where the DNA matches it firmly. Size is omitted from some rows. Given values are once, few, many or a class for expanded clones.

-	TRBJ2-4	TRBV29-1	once	CSVLRLEGGVENIQYF
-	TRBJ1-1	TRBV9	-	CASSPRGGPNTEAFF
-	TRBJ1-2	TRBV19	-	CASSYPGQGYTF
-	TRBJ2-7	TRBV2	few	CASVPSSSYEQYF
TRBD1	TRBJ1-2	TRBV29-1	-	CSVEKGQGIGNGFTF
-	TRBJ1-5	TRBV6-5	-	CASSYAGLSNQPQHF
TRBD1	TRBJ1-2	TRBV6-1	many	CATATGGEGYTF
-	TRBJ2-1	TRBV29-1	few	CSVSLKVGEQFF
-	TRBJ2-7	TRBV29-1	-	CSVRGGRSYEQYF
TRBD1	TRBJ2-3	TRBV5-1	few	CASSGDRGRTDTQYF
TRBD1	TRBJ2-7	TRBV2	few	CASSNGQGKSYEQYF
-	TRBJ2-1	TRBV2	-	CARTPYNEQFF
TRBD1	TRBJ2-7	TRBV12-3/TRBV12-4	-	CASSWGDRATYEQYF
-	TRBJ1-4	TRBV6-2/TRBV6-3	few	CASNHRVWEKLFF
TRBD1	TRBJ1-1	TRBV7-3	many	CASSGQGDTEAFF
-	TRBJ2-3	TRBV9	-	CASSSSSGGLGGADTQYF
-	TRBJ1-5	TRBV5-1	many	CASSLGGQGGQPQHF
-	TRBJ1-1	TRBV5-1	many	CASSSRGGPLNTEAFF
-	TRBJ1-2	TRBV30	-	CAWSLDSMSGYTF
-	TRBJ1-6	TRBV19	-	CASTAGAKNSPLHF
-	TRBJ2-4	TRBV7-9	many	CASSRGYLGDIQYF
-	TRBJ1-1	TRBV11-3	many	CASSPGPMRDTEAFF
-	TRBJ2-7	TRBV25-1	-	CATGAGSNEQYF
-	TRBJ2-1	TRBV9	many	CASSSLGGSYNEQFF
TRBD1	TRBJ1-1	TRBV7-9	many	CASSPNRGLSAFF
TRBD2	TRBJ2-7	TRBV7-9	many	CASSSRGGDLYEQYF
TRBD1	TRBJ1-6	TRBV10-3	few	CASAKTTGQNSPLHF
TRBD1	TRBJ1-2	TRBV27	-	CASSYMTGRNYGYTF
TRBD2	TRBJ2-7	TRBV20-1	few	CSAWTSQSSYEQYF
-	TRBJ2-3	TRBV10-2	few	CASGSDSTDTQYF
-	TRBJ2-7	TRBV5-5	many	CASSSRRTSYEQYF
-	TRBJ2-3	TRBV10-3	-	CAISEQQTDTQYF
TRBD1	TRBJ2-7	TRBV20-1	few	CSVIVGTGGYEQYF
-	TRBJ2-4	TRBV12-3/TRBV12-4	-	CASSLDMGKNIQYF
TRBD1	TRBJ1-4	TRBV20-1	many	CSATTGTGNEKLFF
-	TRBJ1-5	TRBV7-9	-	CASSLTRSNQPQHF
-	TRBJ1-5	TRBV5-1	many	CASSLSGRSNQPQHF
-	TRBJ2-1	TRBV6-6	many	CASSYPKSEQFF
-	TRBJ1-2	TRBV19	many	CASSISYVRALNGYTF
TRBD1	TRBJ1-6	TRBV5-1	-	CASSSGQGLGSYNSPLHF
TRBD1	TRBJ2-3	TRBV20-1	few	CSARGDRGLDTQYF
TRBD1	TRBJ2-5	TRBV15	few	CATSRDATGGWETQYF